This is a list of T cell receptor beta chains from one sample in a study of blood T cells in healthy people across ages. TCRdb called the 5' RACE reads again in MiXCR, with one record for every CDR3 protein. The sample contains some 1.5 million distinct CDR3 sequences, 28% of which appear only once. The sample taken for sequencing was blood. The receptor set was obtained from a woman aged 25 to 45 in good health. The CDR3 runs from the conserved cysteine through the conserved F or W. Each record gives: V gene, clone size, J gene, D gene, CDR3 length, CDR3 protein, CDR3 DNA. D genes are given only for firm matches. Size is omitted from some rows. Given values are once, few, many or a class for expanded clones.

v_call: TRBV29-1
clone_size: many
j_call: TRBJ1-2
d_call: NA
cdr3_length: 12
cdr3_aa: CSVVSAAYGYTF
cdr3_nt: TGCAGCGTTGTGTCGGCCGCCTATGGCTACACCTTC

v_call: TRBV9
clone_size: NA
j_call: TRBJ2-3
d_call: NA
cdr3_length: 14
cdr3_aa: CASSGSRGTDTQYF
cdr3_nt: TGTGCCAGCAGCGGGAGCAGGGGCACAGATACGCAGTATTTT

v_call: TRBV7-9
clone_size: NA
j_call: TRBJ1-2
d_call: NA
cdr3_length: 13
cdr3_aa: CASSWQDYSGYTF
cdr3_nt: TGTGCCAGCAGCTGGCAGGACTATTCAGGCTACACCTTC

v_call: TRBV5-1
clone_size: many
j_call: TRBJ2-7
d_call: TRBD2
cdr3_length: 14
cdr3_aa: CASSGGSGGLEQYF
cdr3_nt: TGCGCCAGCAGCGGGGGTAGCGGGGGCCTAGAGCAGTACTTC

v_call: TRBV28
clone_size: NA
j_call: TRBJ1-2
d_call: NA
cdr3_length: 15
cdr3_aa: CASSFGADSNYGHTF
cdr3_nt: TGTGCCAGCAGTTTCGGGGCAGACTCTAACTATGGCCACACCTTC

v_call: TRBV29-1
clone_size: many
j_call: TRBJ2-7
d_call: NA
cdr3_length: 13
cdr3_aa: CSVHTGTPYEQYF
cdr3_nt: TGCAGCGTCCACACAGGGACTCCCTACGAGCAGTACTTC

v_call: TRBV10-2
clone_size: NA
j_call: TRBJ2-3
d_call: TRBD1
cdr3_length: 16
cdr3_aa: CASSDRDRTNTDTQYF
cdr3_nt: TGCGCCAGCAGTGACAGGGACAGAACAAACACAGATACGCAGTATTTT

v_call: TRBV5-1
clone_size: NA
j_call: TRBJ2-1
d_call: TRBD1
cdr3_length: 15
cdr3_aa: CASSLTDPRQGEQFF
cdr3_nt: TGCGCCAGCAGCTTGACGGACCCTAGACAGGGGGAGCAGTTCTTC

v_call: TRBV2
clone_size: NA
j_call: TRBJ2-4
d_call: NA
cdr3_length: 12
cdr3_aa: CASKAKDIIQYF
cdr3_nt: TGTGCCAGCAAGGCCAAGGACATTATTCAGTACTTC

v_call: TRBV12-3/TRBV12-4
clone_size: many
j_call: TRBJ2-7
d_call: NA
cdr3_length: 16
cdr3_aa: CASRSTTGTGSYEQYF
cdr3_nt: TGTGCCAGCAGATCTACAACCGGGACCGGCTCCTACGAGCAGTACTTC

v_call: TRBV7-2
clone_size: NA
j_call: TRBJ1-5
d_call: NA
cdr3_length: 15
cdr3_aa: CASSYQATYNQPQHF
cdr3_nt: TGTGCCAGCAGCTATCAGGCGACCTACAATCAGCCCCAGCATTTT

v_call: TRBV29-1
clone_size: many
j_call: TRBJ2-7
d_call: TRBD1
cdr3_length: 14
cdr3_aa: CSVRPGTGSYEQYF
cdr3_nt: TGCAGCGTTCGACCTGGGACAGGGTCCTACGAGCAGTACTTC

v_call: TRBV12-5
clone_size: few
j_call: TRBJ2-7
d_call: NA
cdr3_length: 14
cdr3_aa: CASGLGESSYEQYF
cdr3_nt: TGTGCTAGTGGTTTGGGGGAGAGCTCCTACGAGCAGTACTTC

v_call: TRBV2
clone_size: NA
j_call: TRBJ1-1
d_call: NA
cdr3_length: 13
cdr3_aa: CASRSRMNTEAFF
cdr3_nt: TGTGCCAGCAGGAGCAGGATGAACACTGAAGCTTTCTTT

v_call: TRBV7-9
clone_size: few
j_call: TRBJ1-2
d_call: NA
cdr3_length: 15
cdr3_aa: CASSFNRPANWGYTF
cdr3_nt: TGTGCCAGCAGCTTTAACAGGCCTGCCAACTGGGGCTACACCTTC

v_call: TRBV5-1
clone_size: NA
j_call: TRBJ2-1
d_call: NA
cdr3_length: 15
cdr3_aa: CASSLVASVNNEQFF
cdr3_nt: TGCGCCAGCAGCTTGGTAGCTAGCGTAAACAATGAGCAGTTCTTC

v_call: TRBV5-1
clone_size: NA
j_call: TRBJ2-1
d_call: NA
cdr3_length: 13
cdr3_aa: CASREEGDDGQFF
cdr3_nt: TGCGCCAGCAGGGAGGAGGGCGACGATGGGCAGTTCTTC

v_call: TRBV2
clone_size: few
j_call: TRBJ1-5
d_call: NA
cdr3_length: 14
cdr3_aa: CASSNQGERQPQHF
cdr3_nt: TGTGCCAGCAGTAATCAGGGAGAGAGGCAGCCCCAGCATTTT

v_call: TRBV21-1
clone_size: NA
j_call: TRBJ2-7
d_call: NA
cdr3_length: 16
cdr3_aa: CASSKVSPSGIPPQYF
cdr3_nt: TGTGCCAGCAGCAAAGTGAGTCCTAGCGGGATCCCCCCGCAGTACTTC

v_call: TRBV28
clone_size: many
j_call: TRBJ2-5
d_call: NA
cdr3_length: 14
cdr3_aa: CASSFGGIQETQYF
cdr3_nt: TGTGCCAGCAGTTTCGGTGGGATCCAAGAGACCCAGTACTTC

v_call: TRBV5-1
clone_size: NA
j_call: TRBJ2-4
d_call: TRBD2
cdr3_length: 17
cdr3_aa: CASSLGTGLAGENEQYF
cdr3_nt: TGCGCCAGCAGCTTGGGGACCGGACTAGCGGGAGAAAATGAGCAGTACTTC

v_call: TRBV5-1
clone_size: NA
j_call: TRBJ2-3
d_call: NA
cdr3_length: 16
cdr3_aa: CASSLADIRYTDTQYF
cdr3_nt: TGCGCCAGCAGCTTGGCCGACATTAGATACACAGATACGCAGTATTTT

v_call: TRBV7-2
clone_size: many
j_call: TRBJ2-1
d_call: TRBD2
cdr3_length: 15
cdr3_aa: CASSPGLAGGNEQFF
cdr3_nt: TGTGCCAGCAGCCCGGGACTAGCGGGAGGTAATGAGCAGTTCTTC

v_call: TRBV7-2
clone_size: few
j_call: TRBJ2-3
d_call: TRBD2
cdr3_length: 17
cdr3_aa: CASSPWGLAGEGDTQYF
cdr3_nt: TGTGCCAGCAGCCCCTGGGGACTAGCGGGAGAGGGAGATACGCAGTATTTT

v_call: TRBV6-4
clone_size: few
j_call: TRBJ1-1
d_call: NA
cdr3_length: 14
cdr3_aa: CASNGCRGNTEAFF
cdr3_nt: TGTGCCAGCAATGGCTGCAGGGGGAACACTGAAGCTTTCTTT

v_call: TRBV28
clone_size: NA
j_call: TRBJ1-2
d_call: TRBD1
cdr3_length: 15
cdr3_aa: CASSPTGQGAYGYTF
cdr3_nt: TGTGCCAGCAGCCCTACCGGACAGGGGGCTTATGGCTACACCTTC